This TCR beta chain was found in a study of cytomegalovirus exposure and HLA in healthy donors. The CDR3 spans 12 residues. The J segment lost 10 bases and the V segment lost 4 bases, leaving 6 bases of the junction unmatched. Germline lookup yields CDR1 SNHLY and CDR2 FYNNEI. Profiling relied on immunoSEQ multiplex PCR, and the TCRdb table lists in-frame clones only, not all of them. Among about 130,000 clones listed, 75% to 90% were seen once. What was sequenced was PBMCs. The sequence derives from a woman between 18 and 30 years old in good health and CMV-seronegative. This chain links TRBV2 with TRBJ1-2; TRBD1 aligns across 7 bases. CDR3 in amino acids: CASSADTGDYTF. CDR3 nucleotide sequence: TGTGCCAGCAGTGCGGATACAGGGGACTACACCTTC.